This entry is about one T cell receptor (beta chain). The antigen remains undetermined. For sequencing, patients were chosen who had shown expansion of CD8+CD57+ cells by flow cytometry. Diagnosis of severe acquired aplastic anemia applied to all patients. No therapy had been given to the patients at the time of blood sampling. This record comes from a study of CD8+CD57+ T cells in acquired aplastic anemia. On the study more broadly: Sorted CD4+ and CD8+ cells gave a mean 3.2 ug DNA, range 0.2 to 27.4 ug.

Broader study findings: The study identified more than 25 CD8+ CDR3 sequences shared by patients and controls.

The TCR beta profiling, which covered VDJ combination and CDR3 sequence, was carried out using genomic DNA as the template. TCRdb independently ran MiXCR on the reads; one entry per CDR3 protein. The data show about 170,000 distinct CDR3 sequences, 47% seen once. V gave up 6 bases and J gave up 1 base, with 13 bases separating them. Germline-derived CDR1 and CDR2 are LNHDA and SQIVND (reference sequence). This CDR3 has 16 amino acids. The sequence derives from a human donor with aplastic anemia. V is TRBV19 and J is TRBJ2-6; D perhaps matches TRBD1 (6 bases). Sequencing used sorted CD4+, CD8+, or CD8+CD57+ T cells (not recorded which) from PBMCs. CDR3 in DNA: TGTGCCAGTAGCGCCGGGACACCATCTGGGGCCAACGTCCTGACTTTC. Protein: CASSAGTPSGANVLTF. Together with reference TRBV19 and TRBJ2-6, the CDR3 gives the full variable domain: DGGITQSPKYLFRKEGQNVTLSCEQNLNHDAMYWYRQDPGQGLRLIYYSQIVNDFQKGDIAEGYSVSREKKESFPLTVTSAQKNPTAFYLCASSAGTPSGANVLTFGAGSRLTVL.